A selection of T cell receptor beta chains follows, all from one sample in a study of a mutant IDH1 vaccine in newly diagnosed glioma. The assay was immunoSEQ multiplex PCR, and TCRdb's table has in-frame clones only and misses some. The table records around 84,000 clones, approximately 80% of them present only once. No antigen has been identified for these receptors. The sample in question was PBMCs, obtained from a glioma patient whose treatment included an IDH1 peptide vaccine. These receptors originate from a man aged 35-49 years with glioma. The CDR3 runs from the conserved cysteine through the conserved F or W. Each record gives: CDR3 DNA, CDR3 protein, clone size, D gene, J gene, V gene. The D gene is left open where the match is weak. Clone size appears in some rows only: once, few, many, or a class for an expanded clone.

TGTGCAAGTCGATATTGGGGCGGGAGTGCCTACGAGCAGTACTTC CASRYWGGSAYEQYF once . TRBJ2-7 TRBV12-2
TGTGCCAGCAGTGAAAAGGCGGGAGAAAGCTACGAGCAGTACTTC CASSEKAGESYEQYF . TRBD2 TRBJ2-7 TRBV6-1
TGTGCCTCGGGACAGGGGACCGCTGGCTACACCTTC CASGQGTAGYTF . TRBD1 TRBJ1-2 TRBV30
TGCGCCAGCAGCTTGGACGGAAATTCACCCCTCCACTTT CASSLDGNSPLHF . . TRBJ1-6 TRBV5-1
TGCGCCAGCAGCTTGGACAGGGGGCGTGAAAAACTGTTTTTT CASSLDRGREKLFF . TRBD1 TRBJ1-4 TRBV5-1
TGTGCCAGCAGCAAAGGGAGGGTACTAGCGGGGCGTAATGAGCAGTTCTTC CASSKGRVLAGRNEQFF once . TRBJ2-1 TRBV21-1
TGTGCTAGTGGTCCGAAGGCGCTAGCGGGGTTAGATGAGCAGTTCTTC CASGPKALAGLDEQFF . TRBD2 TRBJ2-1 TRBV12-5
TGTGCCACCAGCAGAGGGGACACTGAAGCTTTCTTT CATSRGDTEAFF . . TRBJ1-1 TRBV15
TGTGCCAGTAGACGGGGGATTACCTACGAGCAGTACTTC CASRRGITYEQYF . . TRBJ2-7 TRBV19
TGTGCCAGTAGCCCCGAGAACACCCTGAACACTGAAGCTTTCTTT CASSPENTLNTEAFF few . TRBJ1-1 TRBV19
TGTGCCAGCAGCTTGTTTGATTGGGGGAACACTGAAGCTTTCTTT CASSLFDWGNTEAFF . . TRBJ1-1 TRBV5-6
TGTGCCATCAGTGAGTCGGCCGATTACGAGCAGTACTTC CAISESADYEQYF . . TRBJ2-7 TRBV10-3
TGTGCCATCGGAAGTAGCCAATACAATGAGCAGTTCTTC CAIGSSQYNEQFF . . TRBJ2-1 TRBV10-3
TGTGCCAGCAGTTTAGACGGGGGGTTGGGCTACACCTTC CASSLDGGLGYTF . . TRBJ1-2 TRBV28
TGTGCCAGCAGCCCCCCTGACTTCTACGAGCAGTACTTC CASSPPDFYEQYF . . TRBJ2-7 TRBV5-5
TGCAGCGTTGATGTTCCAATAATCTCTGAAGCTTTCTTT CSVDVPIISEAFF . . TRBJ1-1 TRBV29-1
TGTGCCAGCTCACCACCGATTTCCCCCAAAAACATTCAGTACTTC CASSPPISPKNIQYF . . TRBJ2-4 TRBV18
TGTGCCAGCAGCCCTAGTCTAGCGGGAGGAGGAGATACGCAGTATTTT CASSPSLAGGGDTQYF . TRBD2 TRBJ2-3 TRBV7-2
TGCGCCAGCAGCCAAGAACCGCTAGCGGGAGTGTTTGGCGATGAGCAGTTCTTC CASSQEPLAGVFGDEQFF . TRBD2 TRBJ2-1 TRBV4-3
TGTGCCAGCAGTGAAGGGGACAGGGGATTCGGGCAGTACTTC CASSEGDRGFGQYF . TRBD1 TRBJ2-7 TRBV25-1
TGCGCCAGCAGCCAAGAGGGACAGGGAGAGACCCAGTACTTC CASSQEGQGETQYF . TRBD1 TRBJ2-5 TRBV4-1
TGTGCCAGCAGTGCAGGGGCCGGCACAGATACGCAGTATTTT CASSAGAGTDTQYF . . TRBJ2-3 TRBV6-5
TGTGCGAATAGCGGGGGGGTCTCCTACAATGAGCAGTTCTTC CANSGGVSYNEQFF . TRBD2 TRBJ2-1 TRBV30
TGTGCCAGCAGAACCGGGACAGGTTTCTACGAGCAGTACTTC CASRTGTGFYEQYF . TRBD1 TRBJ2-7 TRBV6-5
TGTGCCAGCAGTTCACGGATTAATTCACCCCTCCACTTT CASSSRINSPLHF . . TRBJ1-6 TRBV6-6
TGTGCCACCAGCAGAGTGGGTTCCCCTGAAAAACTGTTTTTT CATSRVGSPEKLFF . . TRBJ1-4 TRBV15
TGTGCCAGTGAAGGGTCCGCCTACGAGCAGTACTTC CASEGSAYEQYF . . TRBJ2-7 TRBV19
TGTGCCAGCAGCCCGCGGACTAGCGGGAGCTTTGTTTACGAGCAGTACTTC CASSPRTSGSFVYEQYF . TRBD2 TRBJ2-7 TRBV4-2
TGTGCCAGCAGTTCGGGTTTCACCGGGGAGCTGTTTTTT CASSSGFTGELFF . . TRBJ2-2 TRBV6-6
TGTGCCAGCAGCTTAGGCCGGGGACAGATGGCTGAAGCTTTCTTT CASSLGRGQMAEAFF . TRBD1 TRBJ1-1 TRBV13
TGTGCCAGCAGCCCTTTGTGGGGCGGGGGCTCTGGGGAGACCCAGTACTTC CASSPLWGGGSGETQYF . . TRBJ2-5 TRBV7-9
TGTGCCAGCAGTTACTCCGCAGGGTCTGGAAACACCATATATTTT CASSYSAGSGNTIYF . . TRBJ1-3 TRBV6-5
TGTGCCAGCAGCTTACGGGGCGGGGCGGGCGAGCAGTACTTC CASSLRGGAGEQYF . . TRBJ2-7 TRBV7-9
TGTGCCAGCAGTAGCAGGGGGGAGGACACTGAAGCTTTCTTT CASSSRGEDTEAFF . TRBD1 TRBJ1-1 TRBV6-5
TGTGCCAGCAGCCATGACAGGGTGGGGAGCTCCTATAATTCACCCCTCCACTTT CASSHDRVGSSYNSPLHF . TRBD1 TRBJ1-6 TRBV11-2
TGCGCCAGCAGCCAAGAGAGGACAGGGGGGTTAGAAAAACTGTTTTTT CASSQERTGGLEKLFF . TRBD1 TRBJ1-4 TRBV4-3
TGTGCCAGCAGCTTAGAACAGGGCCCGAGGAGTTCACCCCTCCACTTT CASSLEQGPRSSPLHF . . TRBJ1-6 TRBV7-9
TGTGCCAGCAGTGTAGAGGATTTGAACACCGGGGAGCTGTTTTTT CASSVEDLNTGELFF . . TRBJ2-2 TRBV6-1
TGTGCCAGTACCTCGTGGGGGGGCGGTTCGGGAGATACGCAGTATTTT CASTSWGGGSGDTQYF . . TRBJ2-3 TRBV19
TGTGCCAGCAGTGAAAGGGCCGAGCAGTACTTC CASSERAEQYF . . TRBJ2-7 TRBV2
TGTGCCAGCAGCCAAGCTGCGGGGGGGGACTCCTACAATGAGCAGTTCTTC CASSQAAGGDSYNEQFF . TRBD2 TRBJ2-1 TRBV4-2
TGTGCCAGCAGTGAAGTAGCGGTAGGGATGGGGGGCAATCAGCCCCAGCATTTT CASSEVAVGMGGNQPQHF . . TRBJ1-5 TRBV6-1
TGTGCCAGCACCCTGACAGGTGGTGCAGATACGCAGTATTTT CASTLTGGADTQYF . . TRBJ2-3 TRBV5-5
TGTGCCAGCAGCTTGAGAGGAGGTCTTCGGGGCGACACTGAAGCTTTCTTT CASSLRGGLRGDTEAFF . . TRBJ1-1 TRBV7-9
TGTGCCAGTAGTCCAGGACTAGCGGGGGGTTCTGAGCAGTTCTTC CASSPGLAGGSEQFF . TRBD2 TRBJ2-1 TRBV19
TGTGCCAGCAGTACTCTCAGGGGCCAATACAATGAGCAGTTCTTC CASSTLRGQYNEQFF . . TRBJ2-1 TRBV6-1
TGTGCCAGCAGCGTGGGGACAGGGGGTATCGGCTACACCTTC CASSVGTGGIGYTF . TRBD1 TRBJ1-2 TRBV9
TGTGCCAGCAGAGGGGCTAGCGGCAACACCGGGGAGCTGTTTTTT CASRGASGNTGELFF . TRBD2 TRBJ2-2 TRBV7-2
TGTGCCAGCAGCCTCTCGGCGGGGGGCTTGGGAGATACGCAGTATTTT CASSLSAGGLGDTQYF . TRBD2 TRBJ2-3 TRBV7-9
TGCACCAGCAGCCAAGATCGCCAGGGTTGGGAGACCCAGTACTTC CTSSQDRQGWETQYF . . TRBJ2-5 TRBV1
TGTGCCAGCAGCGTAGAAGGGAACTATGGCTACACCTTC CASSVEGNYGYTF . . TRBJ1-2 TRBV9